The sequence of this T cell receptor beta chain was determined in a study of shared clonotypes between healthy human individuals. For the study at large: Each donor had three CD4 naive, three CD4 memory, two CD8 naive and one CD8 memory plate. The study's findings and limits: The naive CD4 repertoires of several donors were compared, and around 4.9% of clonotypes were shared.

A remark on this clone: The antigen is undetermined.

The DNA input per sorted-subset replicate PCR was roughly 180 ng, corresponding to 30,000 or so T cell genomes. Clones were sequenced by immunoSEQ multiplex PCR, and TCRdb holds only the in-frame ones, with some missing. The repertoire consists of about 2.4 million clones, with about 92% occurring once and the leading ten covering more than 0.12%. The CDR3 totals 14 residues. Trimming at V came to 10 bases and at J to 4 bases, leaving 5 bases not matched to a gene. From germline, CDR1 is ENHRY and CDR2 SYGVKD. The origin of this receptor is a man aged 18 to 29 in good health. The sequenced material came from naive CD4+ T cells sorted from blood. Subset specified: CD45RA+ positively selected. The chain links TRBV10-3 to TRBJ2-5; 14 bases match TRBD2. CDR3 in amino acids: CATGTSGSLETQYF. CDR3 bases: TGTGCCACGGGGACTAGCGGGAGTCTAGAGACCCAGTACTTC.